This passage covers 9 T cell receptor beta chains from one sample sequenced in a study of beta chain features in type 1 diabetes. The isolated RNA, all of it, was reverse transcribed, so expressed TCRB transcripts were what got sequenced. Profiling relied on immunoSEQ multiplex PCR, and the TCRdb table lists in-frame clones only, not all of them. The table records 300,000 to 350,000 clones, 11% to 15% of them present only once. Sample: central memory CD4+ T cells from blood. The receptors shown here come from a man younger than 40 in good health.

The table lists this clone with a few counts. The chain carries TRBV19 and TRBJ2-1, with TRBD2 matching over 8 bases. CDR3 size: 13 residues. CDR1 and CDR2 (germline): LNHDA, SQIVND (reference sequence). The V and J ends lost 1 base and 13 bases, in that order; junction bases with no gene match: 6. CDR3 loop: CASSIGKLAEQFF. In DNA, the CDR3 is TGTGCCAGTAGTATAGGGAAACTAGCGGAACAGTTCTTC.

This clone was found a few times. CDR3: CASSLVGATNEKLFF. The CDR3 bases are TGTGCCAGCAGCTTAGTGGGGGCAACTAATGAAAAACTGTTTTTT. The rearrangement uses TRBV11-2 and TRBJ1-4; maybe TRBD1 (5 bases). Germline V gene lookup returns CDR1 SGHAT and CDR2 FQNNGV. This CDR3 spans 15 amino acids. V lost 1 base and J lost 0, with 6 bases in between.

This clone has a handful of counts. Other DNA sequences within the sample encode an identical CDR3. The CDR3 spells CASSLGGRPYNEQFF. In DNA form, the CDR3 reads TGTGCCAGCAGCTTAGGCGGGAGGCCCTACAATGAGCAGTTCTTC. The chain links TRBV7-2 to TRBJ2-1; TRBD2 matches 8 bases. V lost 1 base, J lost 2 bases, and 1 base stayed unmatched. Germline CDR1 is SGHTA and CDR2 is FQGNSA. This CDR3 is built from 15 residues.

This clone was counted only a few times. The identical CDR3 is also encoded by other nucleotide sequences in the sample. The CDR3 nucleotides read TGTGCCAGCAGTTACTCGCCTAGCGGCACAGATACGCAGTATTTT. This translates into CASSYSPSGTDTQYF. V and J are TRBV6-5 and TRBJ2-3, with D possibly matching TRBD2 (6 bases). The germline V gene encodes CDR1 MNHEY and CDR2 SVGAGI. V was shortened by 0 bases and J by 1 base, with 8 bases between the two germline ends. This CDR3 has 15 residues.

The J gene is TRBJ1-5, the V gene TRBV6-5, with 9 bases lining up with TRBD1. The CDR3 loop spans 13 amino acids. The junction had 4 bases not matched to a gene; V was cut back by 6 bases and J by 7 bases. CDR1 is MNHEY, CDR2 SVGAGI, per germline. The CDR3 region is CASRGTGYQPQHF. CDR3 DNA sequence: TGTGCCAGCAGGGGGACAGGGTACCAGCCCCAGCATTTT.

This clone was seen only a few times. V is TRBV7-9 and J is TRBJ1-2; possible D gene TRBD1, 6 bases. The CDR3 has 15 amino acids. The V end was cut by 3 bases, the J end by 3 bases, with 14 bases between. The germline V gene encodes CDR1 SEHNR and CDR2 FQNEAQ (reference sequence). As DNA, the CDR3 is TGTGCCAGCAGCTTGGGGGCAGGGGAATACTATGGCTACACCTTC. Its translation is CASSLGAGEYYGYTF.

The V call is TRBV27, the J call TRBJ2-2; D remains ambiguous. The CDR3 is 15 amino acids. The germline V gene has CDR1 MNHEY and CDR2 SMNVEV (reference sequence). V was trimmed by 3 bases and J by 1 base, leaving 9 bases between them. CDR3 amino acids: CASSFYWGNTGELFF. For the CDR3, the DNA is TGTGCCAGCAGTTTTTATTGGGGGAACACCGGGGAGCTGTTTTTT.

V usage is TRBV4-3 and J usage is TRBJ2-3; possible D gene TRBD1, 5 bases. Trimming removed 3 bases at V and 1 base at J, with 11 bases between. The CDR3 spans 15 residues. Germline-derived CDR1 and CDR2 are LGHNA and YSLEER. CDR3 DNA sequence: TGCGCCAGCAGCCACACCCAGACAGGCACAGATACGCAGTATTTT. Protein product: CASSHTQTGTDTQYF.

This rearrangement joins TRBV9 to TRBJ2-2; the D call may be TRBD1 or TRBD2 (6 bases each). Trimming took 0 bases from V and 6 from J, leaving 12 bases between them. The CDR3 covers 15 residues. The germline CDR1 and CDR2 sequences are SGDLS and YYNGEE. CDR3 protein: CASSVVGGPSGELFF. DNA for the CDR3: TGTGCCAGCAGCGTAGTGGGGGGCCCATCCGGGGAGCTGTTTTTT.